This passage covers 24 T cell receptor beta chains from one sample sequenced in a study of T cell responses to AZD1222 COVID-19 vaccine. TCRdb's copy holds only in-frame clones and misses some; the assay was immunoSEQ multiplex PCR. The sample comprises about 140,000 clones, 80% to 95% of which are singletons, and less than 4.5% rests with the top ten. The input for sequencing was peripheral blood, taken on day 0 of AZD1222 vaccination. The receptor set was obtained from an adult in good health.

The CDR3 DNA reads TGTGCCAGCAGCCAAAGGCTGGGGACAGGCACAGATACGCAGTATTTT. Translation: CASSQRLGTGTDTQYF. The rearrangement links TRBV3-1 (or the pseudogene TRBV3-2) to TRBJ2-3; 7 bases are shared with TRBD1. The CDR3 has 16 residues. Germline V CDR1 and CDR2: LGHDT, YNNKEL (reference sequence). Trimming cost V 2 bases and J 1 base; bases outside gene matches: 6.

This sequence joins TRBV5-1 and TRBJ2-7; D remains ambiguous. Germline loops: CDR1 SGHRS, CDR2 YFSETQ. V lost 4 bases to trimming and J lost 0 bases, with 20 bases between them. The CDR3 has 17 residues. CDR3 protein: CASSASIPIKGSYEQYF. As DNA, the CDR3 is TGCGCCAGCAGCGCCTCTATCCCCATAAAGGGCTCCTACGAGCAGTACTTC.

The rearrangement joins TRBV5-1 to TRBJ1-1; 7 bases agree with TRBD1. J gave up 6 bases and V 0 bases, and 8 bases lay outside the gene matches. Per germline, CDR1 SGHRS and CDR2 YFSETQ. CDR3 length: 15 residues. CDR3 in amino acids: CASSLVIQGIAEAFF. The CDR3 nucleotides are TGCGCCAGCAGCTTGGTAATACAGGGGATCGCTGAAGCTTTCTTT.

This chain connects TRBV14 to TRBJ2-7; D might be TRBD1 or TRBD2, each matching 5 bases. This CDR3 contains 16 residues. Germline loops: CDR1 SGHDN, CDR2 FVKESK. Trimming removed 0 bases at V and 5 bases at J, with 17 bases between. CDR3 nucleotide sequence: TGTGCCAGCAGCCAAGATCGCGGCGGTCGGGGCAACGAGCAGTACTTC. Amino acid sequence: CASSQDRGGRGNEQYF.

The chain links TRBV3-1 (or the pseudogene TRBV3-2) to TRBJ2-1, with TRBD1 identical over 8 bases. Per germline, CDR1 LGHDT and CDR2 YNNKEL (reference sequence). With V trimmed by 5 bases and J by 16 bases, 10 bases remained unmatched. This CDR3 comprises 12 residues. CDR3 loop: CASSSPGQETFF. CDR3 DNA: TGTGCCAGCAGCTCACCGGGACAGGAAACCTTCTTC.

This chain joins TRBV12-3 or TRBV12-4 and TRBJ2-3; D is unresolved. This CDR3 contains 13 residues. V shed 3 bases and J shed 7 bases, with 11 bases lying between them. The CDR3 sequence: CASSFGEGNTQYF. CDR3 DNA sequence: TGTGCCAGCAGTTTTGGGGAAGGTAATACGCAGTATTTT.

The genes are TRBV10-2 and TRBJ1-5, with D unresolved. The CDR3 sequence is 12 residues long. Germline V lookup: CDR1 WSHSY, CDR2 SAAADI. The V end lost 6 bases, the J end lost 2 bases, and 5 bases lay between the germline ends. CDR3 sequence reads: CASSRGNQPQHF. The DNA of the CDR3 is TGCGCCAGCAGCCGCGGCAATCAGCCCCAGCATTTT.

This chain connects TRBV7-8 to TRBJ2-7; D gene ambiguous. Deletions cut 5 bases from V and 1 base from J, with 9 bases between. This CDR3 region has 13 residues. Germline V gives CDR1 SGHVS, CDR2 FQNEAQ. CDR3 sequence: CASSLAGSYEQYF. The CDR3 DNA follows: TGTGCCAGCAGCCTGGCCGGTTCCTACGAGCAGTACTTC. Together with reference TRBV7-8 and TRBJ2-7, the CDR3 gives the full variable domain: GAGVSQSPRYKVAKRGQDVALRCDPISGHVSLFWYQQALGQGPEFLTYFQNEAQLDKSGLPSDRFFAERPEGSVSTLKIQRTQQEDSAVYLCASSLAGSYEQYFGPGTRLTVT.

This clone was seen just once. This chain links TRBV30 with TRBJ2-3; no firm D call. The CDR3 is 11 residues long. Germline lookup yields CDR1 GTSNPN and CDR2 SVGIG (reference sequence). Trimming pared 2 bases from V and 5 bases from J, leaving 5 bases between. In DNA form, the CDR3 reads TGTGCCTGGAGTACTAAAGATACGCAGTATTTT. Translation: CAWSTKDTQYF.

The V gene is TRBV27, the J gene TRBJ1-2, with 12 bases fitting TRBD1. Germline-derived CDR1 and CDR2 are MNHEY and SMNVEV (reference sequence). V lost 5 bases to trimming and J lost 4 bases; unmatched junction nucleotides: 8. This CDR3 is built from 16 residues. The CDR3 loop is CASSGGTGGPGYGYTF. The CDR3 DNA reads TGTGCCAGCAGTGGGGGGACAGGGGGCCCGGGCTATGGCTACACCTTC.

The chain couples TRBV4-3 to TRBJ1-5; possible D gene TRBD1, 5 bases. CDR1 and CDR2 (germline): LGHNA, YSLEER. V lost 1 base and J 4 bases, leaving 20 bases between the germline ends. The CDR3 sequence is 18 residues long. The CDR3 loop is CASSQGSSGAPPNQPQHF. CDR3 DNA: TGCGCCAGCAGCCAAGGGAGTTCCGGGGCGCCCCCAAATCAGCCCCAGCATTTT.

This chain joins TRBV19 and TRBJ2-2, with unresolved D. Germline V lookup: CDR1 LNHDA, CDR2 SQIVND (reference sequence). The V end was cut by 2 bases, the J end by 3 bases, with 7 bases between. The CDR3 runs to 14 residues. The CDR3 DNA sequence: TGTGCCAGTAGTATATTCTTGGACACCGGGGAGCTGTTTTTT. It encodes CASSIFLDTGELFF.

The chain has TRBV7-6 and TRBJ1-2; D is uncertain. V was clipped by 5 bases and J by 2 bases, with 12 bases between them. The germline CDR1 and CDR2 sequences are SGHVS and FNYEAQ. CDR3 size: 14 residues. DNA for the CDR3: TGTGCCAGCAGCCAATTGACTTCAAACTATGGCTACACCTTC. This sequence encodes CASSQLTSNYGYTF.

The chain recombines TRBV14 with TRBJ2-5, with 8 positions matching TRBD1. Germline assignment: CDR1 SGHDN and CDR2 FVKESK. The CDR3 runs 15 residues. The trim removed 3 bases at V and 5 bases at J, leaving 8 bases unmatched. For the CDR3, the DNA is TGTGCCAGCAGCCACCTGGACAGGGCTGGTGAGACCCAGTACTTC. Protein product: CASSHLDRAGETQYF. Drawing the rest from reference TRBV14 and TRBJ2-5, the complete variable domain is EAGVTQFPSHSVIEKGQTVTLRCDPISGHDNLYWYRRVMGKEIKFLLHFVKESKQDESGMPNNRFLAERTGGTYSTLKVQPAELEDSGVYFCASSHLDRAGETQYFGPGTRLLVL.

J is TRBJ1-4 and V is TRBV5-6, with 8 bases fitting TRBD1. J lost 7 bases, V lost 3 bases, and 11 bases had no gene match. The CDR3 is made up of 16 amino acids. The V gene's germline CDR1 is SGHDT and CDR2 YYEEEE. CDR3 protein: CASSWGRTGLIEKLFF. CDR3 DNA sequence: TGTGCCAGCAGCTGGGGGCGGACAGGGCTAATTGAAAAACTGTTTTTT.

The chain carries TRBV19 and TRBJ2-7, with 9 bases lining up with TRBD1. CDR1 is LNHDA, CDR2 SQIVND, per germline (reference sequence). The CDR3 consists of 13 residues. The ends lost 7 bases at V and 6 bases at J; junction bases unmatched: 7. The CDR3 reads CASTPGQGTEQYF. The CDR3 DNA sequence: TGTGCCAGTACACCGGGACAGGGAACCGAGCAGTACTTC.

The rearrangement uses TRBV15 and TRBJ1-2; D gene uncertain. The CDR3 is made up of 11 amino acids. Trimming shortened V by 6 bases and J by 5 bases, and 7 bases separated the two germline ends. Germline V CDR1 and CDR2: LNHNV, YYDKDF (reference sequence). CDR3 bases: TGTGCCACCAGGGGTGCGTATGGCTACACCTTC. It codes for CATRGAYGYTF.

V is TRBV19 and J is TRBJ1-4; D is unresolved. Germline values: CDR1 LNHDA, CDR2 SQIVND (reference sequence). The CDR3 is 15 amino acids. Trimming shortened V by 0 bases and J by 10 bases, and 15 bases separated the two germline ends. The CDR3 sequence is CASSIDQWPVGKLFF. The CDR3 region has the DNA TGTGCCAGTAGTATAGATCAGTGGCCCGTCGGAAAACTGTTTTTT.

The chain carries TRBV11-2 and TRBJ2-7; D gene ambiguous. The V gene's germline CDR1 is SGHAT and CDR2 FQNNGV. The V end was cut by 1 base, the J end by 2 bases, with 12 bases between. The CDR3 contains 15 residues. Here the CDR3 DNA reads TGTGCCAGCAGCTTAGTATCGGCAGGCACCTACGAGCAGTACTTC. This encodes CASSLVSAGTYEQYF.

This chain uses TRBV2 with TRBJ1-1; TRBD1 matches 7 bases. The CDR3 has 14 residues. Unmatched junction bases numbered 10, after V lost 4 bases and J lost 8 bases. Germline CDR1 SNHLY, CDR2 FYNNEI. CDR3 in DNA: TGTGCCAGCAGTGCCGGGACAGCGAATGTGGAAGCTTTCTTT. The encoded protein is CASSAGTANVEAFF.

A remark on this clone: The junction differs from germline at one of its ends, possibly a read error. V is TRBV9 and J is TRBJ2-1, with 8 bases matching TRBD2. CDR1 is SGDLS, CDR2 YYNGEE, per germline. The CDR3 runs 11 residues. Written as DNA, the CDR3 is TGTGCCAGCAGCCTACGGACTAGCCCGGTCTTC. This gives the protein CASSLRTSPVF.

The chain is built from TRBV24-1 and TRBJ2-1, with D tentatively TRBD2 (6 bases). Trimming cost V 2 bases and J 6 bases, with 10 bases left between them. CDR3 length equals 14 residues. The germline V gene has CDR1 KGHDR and CDR2 SFDVKD. CDR3: CATSDWGESNEQFF. The DNA of the CDR3 is TGTGCCACCAGTGATTGGGGGGAGAGCAATGAGCAGTTCTTC.

The rearrangement joins TRBV5-1 to TRBJ1-1, with D perhaps matching TRBD1 (6 bases). The CDR3 consists of 15 residues. Trimming pared 0 bases from V and 5 bases from J, leaving 14 bases between. CDR1 SGHRS and CDR2 YFSETQ come from the germline V gene. CDR3 in amino acids: CASSLEGRGGTEAFF. The CDR3 nucleotides are TGCGCCAGCAGCTTGGAGGGCAGGGGAGGGACTGAAGCTTTCTTT.

This chain joins TRBV5-4 and TRBJ1-2; D perhaps matches TRBD1 (6 bases). Germline CDR1 SGHNT, CDR2 YYREEE (reference sequence). The CDR3 is 13 amino acids. V lost 5 bases to trimming and J lost 4 bases, with 12 bases between them. CDR3 DNA sequence: TGTGCCAGCAGTTTAGGGGGTGGCTATGGCTACACCTTC. Residues: CASSLGGGYGYTF.